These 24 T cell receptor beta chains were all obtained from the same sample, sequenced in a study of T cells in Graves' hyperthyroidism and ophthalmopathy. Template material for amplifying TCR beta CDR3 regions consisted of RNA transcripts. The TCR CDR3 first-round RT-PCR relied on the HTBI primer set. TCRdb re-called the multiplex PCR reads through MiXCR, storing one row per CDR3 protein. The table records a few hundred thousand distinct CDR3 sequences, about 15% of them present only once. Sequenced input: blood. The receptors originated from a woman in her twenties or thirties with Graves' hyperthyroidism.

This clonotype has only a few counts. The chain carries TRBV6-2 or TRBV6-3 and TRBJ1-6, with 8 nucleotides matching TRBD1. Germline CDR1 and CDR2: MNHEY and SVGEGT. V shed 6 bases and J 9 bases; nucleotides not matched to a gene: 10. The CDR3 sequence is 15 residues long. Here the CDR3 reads CASSSGQGLISPLHF. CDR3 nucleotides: TGTGCCAGCAGCTCCGGACAGGGATTGATTTCACCCCTCCACTTT.

The CDR3 spells CAWSEGLAGGYEQYF. For the CDR3, the DNA is TGTGCCTGGAGCGAAGGACTAGCGGGAGGGTACGAGCAGTACTTC. This rearrangement joins TRBV30 to TRBJ2-7; 15 bases map to TRBD2. Germline trimming cut 3 bases from V and 4 bases from J; bases unmatched to any gene: 4. The CDR3 totals 15 residues. Looked up from germline, CDR1 is GTSNPN and CDR2 is SVGIG (reference sequence).

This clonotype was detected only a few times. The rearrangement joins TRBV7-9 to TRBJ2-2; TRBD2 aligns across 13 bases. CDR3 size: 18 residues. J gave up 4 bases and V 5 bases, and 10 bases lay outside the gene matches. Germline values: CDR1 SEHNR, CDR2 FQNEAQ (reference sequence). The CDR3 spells CASSGGLAGDRGTGELFF. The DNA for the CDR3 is TGTGCCAGCAGCGGCGGACTAGCGGGAGATCGGGGCACCGGGGAGCTGTTTTTT.

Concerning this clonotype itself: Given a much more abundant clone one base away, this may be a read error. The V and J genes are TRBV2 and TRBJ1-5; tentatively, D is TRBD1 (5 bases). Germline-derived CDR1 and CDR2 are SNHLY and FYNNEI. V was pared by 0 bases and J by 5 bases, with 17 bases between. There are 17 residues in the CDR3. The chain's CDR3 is CASSEALRTWWDQPQHF. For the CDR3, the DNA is TGTGCCAGCAGTGAAGCGCTCAGGACATGGTGGGATCAGCCCCAGCATTTT.

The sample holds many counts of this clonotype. The DNA for the CDR3 is TGTGCCAGCAGCGGACAGGACAGGGGCCTTTACGAGCAGTACTTC. Its protein product is CASSGQDRGLYEQYF. The chain has TRBV13 and TRBJ2-7; 9 bases are shared with TRBD1. V shed 5 bases, J shed 4 bases, and the junction held 9 bases outside the gene matches. Germline CDR1 and CDR2: PRHDT and FYEKMQ (reference sequence). The CDR3 consists of 15 residues.

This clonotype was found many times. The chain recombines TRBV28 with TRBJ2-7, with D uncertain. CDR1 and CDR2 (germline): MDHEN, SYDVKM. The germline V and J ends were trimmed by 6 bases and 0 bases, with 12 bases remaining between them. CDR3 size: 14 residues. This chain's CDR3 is CASSLRTSSYEQYF. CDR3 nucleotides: TGTGCCAGCAGCTTACGGACCAGCTCCTACGAGCAGTACTTC.

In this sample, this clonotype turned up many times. The CDR3 spells CASSEALGVAGNEQFF. In nucleotides, the CDR3 is TGTGCCAGCAGTGAAGCGCTAGGGGTAGCTGGGAATGAGCAGTTCTTC. This sequence joins TRBV6-1 and TRBJ2-1; a possible D gene is TRBD1 (5 bases). Trimming left V 0 bases short and J 7 bases short, with 16 bases between. This CDR3 region has 16 residues. Germline values: CDR1 MNHNS, CDR2 SASEGT.

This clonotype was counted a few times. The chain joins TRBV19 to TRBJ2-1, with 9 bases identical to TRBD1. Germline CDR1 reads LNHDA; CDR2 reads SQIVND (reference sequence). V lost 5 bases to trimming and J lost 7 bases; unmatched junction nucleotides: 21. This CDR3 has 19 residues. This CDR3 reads CASSRLSGPDRGSRNEQFF. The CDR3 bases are TGTGCCAGTAGTCGTCTCTCGGGTCCCGACAGGGGGTCAAGGAATGAGCAGTTCTTC. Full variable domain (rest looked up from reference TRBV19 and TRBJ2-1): DGGITQSPKYLFRKEGQNVTLSCEQNLNHDAMYWYRQDPGQGLRLIYYSQIVNDFQKGDIAEGYSVSREKKESFPLTVTSAQKNPTAFYLCASSRLSGPDRGSRNEQFFGPGTRLTVL.

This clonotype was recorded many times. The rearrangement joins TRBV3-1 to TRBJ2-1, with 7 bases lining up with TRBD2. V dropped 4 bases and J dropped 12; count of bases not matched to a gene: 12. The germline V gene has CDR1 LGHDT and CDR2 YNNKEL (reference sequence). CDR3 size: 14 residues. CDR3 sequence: CASSPTAGHSGQFF. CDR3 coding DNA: TGTGCCAGCAGCCCTACAGCGGGGCATTCTGGGCAGTTCTTC.

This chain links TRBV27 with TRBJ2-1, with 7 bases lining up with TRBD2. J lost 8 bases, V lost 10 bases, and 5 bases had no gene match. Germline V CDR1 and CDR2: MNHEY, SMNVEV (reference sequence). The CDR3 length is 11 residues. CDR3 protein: CATLGRDEQFF. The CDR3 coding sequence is TGTGCCACCCTAGGGAGGGATGAGCAGTTCTTC.

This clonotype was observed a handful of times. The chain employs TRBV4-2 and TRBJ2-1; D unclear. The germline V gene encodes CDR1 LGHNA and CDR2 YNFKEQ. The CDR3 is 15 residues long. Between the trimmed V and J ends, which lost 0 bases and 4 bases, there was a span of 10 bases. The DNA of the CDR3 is TGTGCCAGCAGCCAAGAATGGCAAAAGTACAATGAGCAGTTCTTC. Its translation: CASSQEWQKYNEQFF.

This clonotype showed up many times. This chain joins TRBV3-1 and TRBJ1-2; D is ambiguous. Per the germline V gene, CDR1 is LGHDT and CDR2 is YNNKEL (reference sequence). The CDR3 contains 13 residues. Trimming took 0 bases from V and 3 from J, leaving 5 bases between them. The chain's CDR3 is CASSQEIYYGYTF. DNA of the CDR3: TGTGCCAGCAGCCAAGAAATATACTATGGCTACACCTTC.

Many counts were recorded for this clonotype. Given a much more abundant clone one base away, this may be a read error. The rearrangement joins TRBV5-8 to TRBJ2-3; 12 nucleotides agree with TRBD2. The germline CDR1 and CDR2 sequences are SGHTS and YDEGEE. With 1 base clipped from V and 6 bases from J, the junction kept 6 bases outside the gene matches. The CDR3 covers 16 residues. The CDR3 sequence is CASSLKLAGGRDTQYF. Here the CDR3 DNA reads TGTGCCAGCAGCTTGAAACTAGCGGGAGGCCGGGATACGCAGTATTTT.

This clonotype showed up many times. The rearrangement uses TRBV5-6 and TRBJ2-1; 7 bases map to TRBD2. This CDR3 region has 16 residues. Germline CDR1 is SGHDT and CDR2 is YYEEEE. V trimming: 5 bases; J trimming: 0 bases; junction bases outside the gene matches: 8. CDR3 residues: CASSLGGTSSYNEQFF. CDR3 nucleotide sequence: TGTGCCAGCAGTCTCGGGGGGACCTCCTCCTACAATGAGCAGTTCTTC.

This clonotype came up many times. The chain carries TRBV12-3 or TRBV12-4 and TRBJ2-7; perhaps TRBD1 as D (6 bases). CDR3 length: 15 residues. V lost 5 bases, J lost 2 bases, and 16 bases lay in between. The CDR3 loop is CASSETGRIAYEQYF. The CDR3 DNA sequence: TGTGCCAGCAGTGAAACAGGGCGGATCGCCTACGAGCAGTACTTC.

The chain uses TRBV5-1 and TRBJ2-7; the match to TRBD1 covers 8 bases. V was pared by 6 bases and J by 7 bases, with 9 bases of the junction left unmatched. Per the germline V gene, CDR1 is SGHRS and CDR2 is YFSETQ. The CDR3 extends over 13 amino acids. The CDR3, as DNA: TGCGCCAGCACCCCAGGACAGGGTGAAGAGCAGTACTTC. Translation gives CASTPGQGEEQYF.

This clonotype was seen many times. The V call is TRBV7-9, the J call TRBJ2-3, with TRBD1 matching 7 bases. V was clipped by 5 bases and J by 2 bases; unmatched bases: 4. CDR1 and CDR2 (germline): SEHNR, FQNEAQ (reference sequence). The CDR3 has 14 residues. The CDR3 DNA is TGTGCCAGCAGCATGACAGGGTCCACAGATACGCAGTATTTT. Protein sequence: CASSMTGSTDTQYF.

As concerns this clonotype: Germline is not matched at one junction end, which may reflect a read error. The CDR3 nucleotides are TGTGCCAGCAGCGCGTGGACTAGCGGGAGGCCCTACGAGCAGTACTTC. This encodes CASSAWTSGRPYEQYF. This rearrangement joins TRBV5-1 to TRBJ2-7; the match to TRBD2 covers 14 bases. This CDR3 comprises 16 residues. Germline assignment: CDR1 SGHRS and CDR2 YFSETQ.

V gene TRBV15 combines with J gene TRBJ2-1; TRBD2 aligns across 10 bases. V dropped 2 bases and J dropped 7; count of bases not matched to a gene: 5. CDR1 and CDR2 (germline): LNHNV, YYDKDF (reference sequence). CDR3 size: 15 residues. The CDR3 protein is CATSRLAGVGNEQFF. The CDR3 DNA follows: TGTGCCACCAGCAGACTAGCGGGAGTAGGTAATGAGCAGTTCTTC.

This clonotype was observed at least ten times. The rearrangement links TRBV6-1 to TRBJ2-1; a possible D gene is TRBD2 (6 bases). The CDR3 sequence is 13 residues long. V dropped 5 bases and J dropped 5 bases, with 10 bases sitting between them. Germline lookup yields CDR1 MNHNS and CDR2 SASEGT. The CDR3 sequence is CASSSGLHNEQFF. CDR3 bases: TGTGCCAGCAGTTCGGGACTGCACAATGAGCAGTTCTTC.

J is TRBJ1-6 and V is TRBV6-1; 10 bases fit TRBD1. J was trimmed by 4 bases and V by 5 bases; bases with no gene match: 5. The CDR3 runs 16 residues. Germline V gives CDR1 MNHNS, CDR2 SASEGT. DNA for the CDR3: TGTGCCAGCAGTCGTATGGACAGGGGGTATAATTCACCCCTCCACTTT. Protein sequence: CASSRMDRGYNSPLHF.

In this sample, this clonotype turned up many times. The CDR3 DNA sequence: TGTGCCAGCAGCTCAGAAAGGGGGGGCTACACCTTC. It specifies CASSSERGGYTF. The J gene is TRBJ1-2, the V gene TRBV7-9, with D perhaps matching TRBD1 (6 bases). This CDR3 comprises 12 residues. Germline V lookup: CDR1 SEHNR, CDR2 FQNEAQ (reference sequence). V dropped 4 bases and J dropped 8 bases, with 11 bases sitting between them.

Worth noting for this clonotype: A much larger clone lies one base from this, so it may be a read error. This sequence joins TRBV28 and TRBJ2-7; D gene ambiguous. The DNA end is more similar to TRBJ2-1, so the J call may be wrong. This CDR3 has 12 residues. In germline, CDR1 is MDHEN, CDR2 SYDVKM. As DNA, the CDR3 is TGTGCCAGCAGCCAGAGCCGGTACGAGCAGTTCTTC. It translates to CASSQSRYEQFF.

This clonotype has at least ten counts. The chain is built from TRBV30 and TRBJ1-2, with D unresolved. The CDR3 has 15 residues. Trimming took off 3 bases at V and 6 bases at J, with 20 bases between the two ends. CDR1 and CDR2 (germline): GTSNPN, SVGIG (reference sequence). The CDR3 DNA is TGTGCCTGGAGCCCAATGCAACAGAAGGGAAATGGCTACACCTTC. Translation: CAWSPMQQKGNGYTF.